The 24 T cell receptor beta chains reported below all come from one sample, sequenced in a study of shared clonotypes between healthy human individuals. Produced via immunoSEQ multiplex PCR; TCRdb's table is partial and in-frame only. Here the sample spans over 700,000 clones, 72% being singletons. Sequencing was carried out using memory CD4+ T cells sorted from blood. Documented subset: CD45RA-negative fraction. The receptor source for this set is a woman aged 30 to 39 in good health.

This clone was seen a single time. The chain carries TRBV27 and TRBJ2-3; 9 nucleotides line up with TRBD2. The trim removed 8 bases at V and 0 bases at J, leaving 12 bases unmatched. Germline-derived CDR1 and CDR2 are MNHEY and SMNVEV (reference sequence). The CDR3 runs to 17 residues. CDR3 sequence: CASQPALAGFSTDTQYF. CDR3 coding DNA: TGTGCCAGCCAGCCAGCGCTAGCGGGATTTAGCACAGATACGCAGTATTTT.

V usage is TRBV25-1 and J usage is TRBJ2-3; possibly TRBD1 for D (5 bases). Trimming cost V 0 bases and J 2 bases, with 6 bases left between them. This CDR3 is built from 14 residues. From germline, CDR1 is MGHDK and CDR2 SYGVNS. CDR3 coding DNA: TGTGCCAGCAGTGAATACAGGGACACAGATACGCAGTATTTT. This gives the protein CASSEYRDTDTQYF.

With regard to this clone: A much larger clone differs from this one at a single base, so this may be a read error. In the same sample, other DNA sequences code for this CDR3. The chain is built from TRBV7-2 and TRBJ2-7, with D maybe TRBD1 (6 bases). From germline, CDR1 is SGHTA and CDR2 FQGNSA. The CDR3 is made up of 13 amino acids. Trimming removed 3 bases at V and 0 bases at J, with 6 bases between. The CDR3 here is CASSLDSSYEQYF. The DNA for the CDR3 is TGTGCCAGCAGCTTGGACAGCTCCTACGAGCAGTACTTC.

The V gene is TRBV19, the J gene TRBJ2-1; D is perhaps TRBD1 (6 bases). The V end was cut by 6 bases, the J end by 8 bases, with 20 bases between. CDR1 is LNHDA and CDR2 is SQIVND in the germline V gene (reference sequence). The CDR3 spans 15 residues. CDR3 sequence: CASSWSGQPKDEQFF. CDR3 DNA: TGTGCCAGTAGCTGGAGTGGACAGCCGAAGGATGAGCAGTTCTTC. Full variable domain (missing parts from reference TRBV19 and TRBJ2-1): DGGITQSPKYLFRKEGQNVTLSCEQNLNHDAMYWYRQDPGQGLRLIYYSQIVNDFQKGDIAEGYSVSREKKESFPLTVTSAQKNPTAFYLCASSWSGQPKDEQFFGPGTRLTVL.

J is TRBJ1-2 and V is TRBV5-1; the match to TRBD1 covers 7 bases. CDR1 is SGHRS and CDR2 is YFSETQ in the germline V gene. The CDR3 is 12 amino acids. J lost 6 bases, V lost 4 bases, and 3 bases had no gene match. CDR3 bases: TGCGCCAGCAGCAACAGGGGCGATGGCTACACCTTC. It translates to CASSNRGDGYTF.

Remarks on this clone: This likely reflects a read error, since a far larger clone is one base away. The identical CDR3 is also encoded by other nucleotide sequences in the sample. The chain uses TRBV7-3 and TRBJ2-1, with a tentative D call TRBD2 (5 bases). The V end lost 5 bases, the J end lost 0 bases, and 11 bases lay between the germline ends. Germline CDR1 is SGHTA and CDR2 is FQGTGA. The CDR3 spans 15 residues. The CDR3 nucleotides read TGTGCCAGCAGCCCCCAGAGGGACTCCTACAATGAGCAGTTCTTC. Amino acid sequence: CASSPQRDSYNEQFF.

This chain connects TRBV27 to TRBJ1-1; D is uncertain. The V end was cut by 8 bases, the J end by 7 bases, with 14 bases between. Germline-derived CDR1 and CDR2 are MNHEY and SMNVEV (reference sequence). There are 12 residues in the CDR3. As DNA, the CDR3 is TGTGCCAGCGGGTCAACGTCGGATGAAGCTTTCTTT. Protein sequence: CASGSTSDEAFF.

As regards this clone: A much bigger clone sits one base away, suggesting this may be a read error. The chain uses TRBV6-6 and TRBJ2-7; 13 nucleotides line up with TRBD2. Germline values: CDR1 MNHNY, CDR2 SVGAGI (reference sequence). The CDR3 is made up of 15 amino acids. V shed 6 bases, J shed 2 bases, and the junction held 4 bases outside the gene matches. Here the CDR3 reads CASSAGTSGTYEQYF. CDR3 DNA sequence: TGTGCCAGCAGCGCCGGGACTAGCGGGACCTACGAGCAGTACTTC.

The rearrangement joins TRBV6-1 to TRBJ2-1; 8 nucleotides agree with TRBD2. Germline CDR1 MNHNS, CDR2 SASEGT. The CDR3 extends over 15 amino acids. V lost 4 bases, J lost 6 bases, and 8 bases stayed unmatched. The chain's CDR3 is CASSGTSGSPNEQFF. The CDR3 DNA sequence: TGTGCCAGCAGTGGTACCAGCGGGAGCCCCAATGAGCAGTTCTTC.

The chain joins TRBV28 to TRBJ2-1; TRBD1 might be the D (6 bases). The CDR3 is made up of 13 amino acids. In germline, CDR1 is MDHEN, CDR2 SYDVKM. The ends were cut back, 7 bases at V and 10 bases at J, with 17 bases in the middle. The CDR3 nucleotides read TGTGCCAGCATTGAACAGGGCATCGGGGAGCAGTTCTTC. Translating it yields CASIEQGIGEQFF.

This clone was seen repeatedly, ten times or more. J is TRBJ2-3 and V is TRBV5-1; 15 nucleotides line up with TRBD2. V gave up 4 bases and J gave up 2 bases; unmatched junction bases: 5. The germline gives CDR1 SGHRS, CDR2 YFSETQ. CDR3 length equals 17 residues. The CDR3 DNA is TGCGCCAGCAGCAAGGGACTAGCGGGAGGAATCACAGATACGCAGTATTTT. It encodes CASSKGLAGGITDTQYF.

A few counts support this clone. V and J are TRBV4-1 and TRBJ1-1; weak D call: TRBD1 (5 bases). Germline V gene sequence: CDR1 MGHRA, CDR2 YSYEKL. The CDR3 totals 15 residues. Trimming left V 3 bases short and J 7 bases short, with 18 bases between. Here the CDR3 DNA reads TGCGCCAGCAGCCATGCCCTGGGGGGGTACAGTGAAGCTTTCTTT. This encodes CASSHALGGYSEAFF.

The chain is built from TRBV28 and TRBJ1-2; D might be TRBD1 (5 bases). CDR3 length: 15 amino acids. CDR1 and CDR2 from the germline V gene are MDHEN and SYDVKM. Trimming removed 3 bases from V and 8 bases from J, with 19 bases in between. CDR3 region: CASSFNPGRLTGYTF. DNA for the CDR3: TGTGCCAGCAGTTTCAACCCGGGACGCCTTACAGGCTACACCTTC.

This clone was picked up many times. V and J are TRBV7-2 and TRBJ1-5, with 7 bases lining up with TRBD1. V shed 2 bases, J shed 3 bases, and the junction held 7 bases outside the gene matches. Germline lookup yields CDR1 SGHTA and CDR2 FQGNSA. The length of the CDR3 is 16 residues. This CDR3 reads CASSLRGQGDNQPQHF. The CDR3 coding sequence is TGTGCCAGCAGCTTAAGGGGGCAGGGCGACAATCAGCCCCAGCATTTT.

This rearrangement joins TRBV30 to TRBJ1-6, with D unclear. The CDR3 covers 12 residues. The germline V gene has CDR1 GTSNPN and CDR2 SVGIG (reference sequence). V was shortened by 1 base and J by 9 bases, with 7 bases between the two germline ends. The CDR3 reads CAWSGYGSPLHF. CDR3 nucleotides: TGTGCCTGGAGTGGTTACGGTTCACCCCTCCACTTT.

J is TRBJ2-7 and V is TRBV6-6; D perhaps matches TRBD2 (5 bases). The V and J ends lost 6 bases and 7 bases respectively, with 13 bases between them. Germline CDR1 reads MNHNY; CDR2 reads SVGAGI (reference sequence). This CDR3 spans 12 amino acids. CDR3 coding DNA: TGTGCCAGCAGGATCGGAACGGGAGAGCAGTACTTC. Protein product: CASRIGTGEQYF.

The chain is built from TRBV11-2 and TRBJ2-7; 9 bases agree with TRBD1. After removal of 5 bases from V and 2 bases from J, the junction contained 7 bases not matched to a gene. The CDR3 is made up of 15 amino acids. Germline CDR1 SGHAT, CDR2 FQNNGV. In DNA form, the CDR3 reads TGTGCCAGCAGCCGCGACAGGGGGACCACCTACGAGCAGTACTTC. Its protein is CASSRDRGTTYEQYF. Based on the CDR3 plus reference TRBV11-2 and TRBJ2-7, the full variable domain is EAGVAQSPRYKIIEKRQSVAFWCNPISGHATLYWYQQILGQGPKLLIQFQNNGVVDDSQLPKDRFSAERLKGVDSTLKIQPAKLEDSAVYLCASSRDRGTTYEQYFGPGTRLTVT.

The chain carries TRBV2 and TRBJ1-3, with 9 bases identical to TRBD1. The V and J ends lost 8 bases and 0 bases, in that order; junction bases with no gene match: 5. CDR1 SNHLY and CDR2 FYNNEI come from the germline V gene. CDR3 length: 15 residues. The CDR3 protein is CASLGQGLSGNTIYF. For the CDR3, the DNA is TGTGCCAGCTTAGGACAGGGGCTCTCTGGAAACACCATATATTTT.

The chain joins TRBV5-1 to TRBJ1-3; 9 nucleotides align to TRBD1. CDR3 length: 16 amino acids. J lost 0 bases, V lost 0 bases, and 1 base had no gene match. Germline CDR1 SGHRS, CDR2 YFSETQ. The CDR3, as DNA: TGCGCCAGCAGCTTGGCGGGACAGGGCTCTGGAAACACCATATATTTT. Amino acids: CASSLAGQGSGNTIYF.

The chain recombines TRBV14 with TRBJ2-2; no clear D gene. Germline CDR1 and CDR2: SGHDN and FVKESK. V shed 4 bases and J shed 5 bases, with 8 bases lying between them. The CDR3 has 13 residues. This CDR3 reads CASSRPITGELFF. For the CDR3, the DNA is TGTGCCAGCAGCCGGCCTATAACCGGGGAGCTGTTTTTT.

This clone has a single count. The chain uses TRBV27 and TRBJ1-2; no firm D call. V was pared by 8 bases and J by 7 bases, with 20 bases between. The CDR3 is 14 amino acids. Germline CDR1 MNHEY, CDR2 SMNVEV (reference sequence). The CDR3 sequence is CASRAGFATGGYTF. CDR3 bases: TGTGCCAGCCGGGCGGGCTTCGCGACTGGTGGCTACACCTTC.

The chain is built from TRBV28 and TRBJ2-3; 8 nucleotides line up with TRBD2. From germline, CDR1 is MDHEN and CDR2 SYDVKM. This CDR3 spans 16 amino acids. V was clipped by 5 bases and J by 4 bases; unmatched bases: 11. CDR3 in DNA: TGTGCCAGCAGTCCAGCATGGGACGGGAGGGCAGATACGCAGTATTTT. As protein: CASSPAWDGRADTQYF. Supplemented by reference TRBV28 and TRBJ2-3, the full variable domain reads DVKVTQSSRYLVKRTGEKVFLECVQDMDHENMFWYRQDPGLGLRLIYFSYDVKMKEKGDIPEGYSVSREKKERFSLILESASTNQTSMYLCASSPAWDGRADTQYFGPGTRLTVL.

The rearrangement links TRBV19 to TRBJ1-2; 8 nucleotides agree with TRBD1. Germline CDR1 reads LNHDA; CDR2 reads SQIVND (reference sequence). CDR3 size: 15 residues. Losses at the gene ends were 7 bases for V and 8 bases for J; bases not matched to a gene: 15. DNA for the CDR3: TGTGCCAGTATCCCTGACAAGAGGACAGGGAGAGGCTACACCTTC. As protein: CASIPDKRTGRGYTF.

The rearrangement uses TRBV4-2 and TRBJ1-1, with 7 bases lining up with TRBD1. The germline gives CDR1 LGHNA, CDR2 YNFKEQ. The J segment lost 4 bases and the V segment lost 1 base, leaving 9 bases of the junction unmatched. This CDR3 region has 16 residues. The CDR3 DNA reads as TGTGCCAGCAGCCAAGCCCCCGACAGGGAAGGCACTGAAGCTTTCTTT. It encodes CASSQAPDREGTEAFF.